A single TCR beta chain is shown here with its context. The same CDR3 can be traced to other DNA sequences in this sample. This sample was taken from a study of blood T cell repertoires in COVID-19. Turning to the study itself: The United States, Italy and Spain were the sources of the acute and convalescent COVID-19 samples. The cDNA or gDNA used as material had been derived from T cells, B-cell-depleted T cells, or PBMCs.

In the study's own analysis: Amplification with reference gene primers provided the estimates of nucleated cell counts. Sequencing was performed with immunoSEQ multiplex PCR; in TCRdb, only in-frame clones are kept and a portion is missing. V and J calls and clone size are as listed in that table; D and trimming were resolved from the DNA. The data contain approximately 190,000 clones, around 84% of them seen just once; the ten biggest clones take up about 15%. This CDR3 region has 13 residues. Germline values: CDR1 SNHLY, CDR2 FYNNEI. V shed 6 bases, J shed 5 bases, and the junction held 6 bases outside the gene matches.

The gene calls are TRBV2 and TRBJ1-1; TRBD1 matches 7 bases. Sequenced sample: peripheral blood. The TCR was taken from a man aged 25 to 45 with active or convalescent COVID-19. CDR3: CASSAEGATEAFF. DNA of the CDR3: TGTGCCAGCAGCGCAGAGGGGGCGACTGAAGCTTTCTTT.